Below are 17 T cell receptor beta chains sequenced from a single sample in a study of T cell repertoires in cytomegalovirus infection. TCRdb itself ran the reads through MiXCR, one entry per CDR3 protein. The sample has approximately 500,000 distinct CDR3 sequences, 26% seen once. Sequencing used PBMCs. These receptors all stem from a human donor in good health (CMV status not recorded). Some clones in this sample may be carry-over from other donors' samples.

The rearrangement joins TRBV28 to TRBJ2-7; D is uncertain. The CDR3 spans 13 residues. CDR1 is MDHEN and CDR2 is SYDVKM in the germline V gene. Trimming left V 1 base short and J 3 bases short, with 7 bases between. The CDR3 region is CASSLFPNYEQYF. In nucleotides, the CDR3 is TGTGCCAGCAGTTTATTTCCAAACTACGAGCAGTACTTC.

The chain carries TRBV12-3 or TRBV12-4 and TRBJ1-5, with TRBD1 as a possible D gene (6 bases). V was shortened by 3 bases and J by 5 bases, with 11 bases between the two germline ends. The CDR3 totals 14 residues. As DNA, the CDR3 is TGTGCCAGCAGTTTCCGGACAGTTGATCAGCCCCAGCATTTT. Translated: CASSFRTVDQPQHF.

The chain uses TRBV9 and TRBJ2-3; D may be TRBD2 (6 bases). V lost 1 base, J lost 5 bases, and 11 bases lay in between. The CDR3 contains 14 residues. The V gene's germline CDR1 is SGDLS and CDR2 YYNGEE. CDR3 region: CASSVSSGGDTQYF. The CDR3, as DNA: TGTGCCAGCAGCGTATCATCCGGGGGAGATACGCAGTATTTT.

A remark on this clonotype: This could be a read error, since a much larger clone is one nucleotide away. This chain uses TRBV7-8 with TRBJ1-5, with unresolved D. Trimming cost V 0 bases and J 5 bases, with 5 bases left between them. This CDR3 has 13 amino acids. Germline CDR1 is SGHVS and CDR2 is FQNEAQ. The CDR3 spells CASSLAGHQPQHF. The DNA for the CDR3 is TGTGCCAGCAGCTTAGCCGGGCATCAGCCCCAGCATTTT.

The CDR3 sequence: CASSNYVGLATDTQYF. The CDR3 region has the DNA TGTGCCAGCAGCAATTACGTCGGACTAGCCACAGATACGCAGTATTTT. The rearrangement uses TRBV6-2 or TRBV6-3 and TRBJ2-3; TRBD2 matches at 8 bases. CDR3 size: 16 residues. V dropped 6 bases and J dropped 2; count of bases not matched to a gene: 10. CDR1 and CDR2 (germline): MNHEY, SVGEGT.

CDR3 bases: TGCAGCGTTGAAGGTCGGGGTGACAGGCTTGGAAACACCATATATTTT. This encodes CSVEGRGDRLGNTIYF. This chain joins TRBV29-1 and TRBJ1-3; TRBD1 might be the D (6 bases). The length of the CDR3 is 16 residues. Germline V CDR1 and CDR2: SQVTM, ANQGSEA. Deletions cut 1 base from V and 3 bases from J, with 16 bases between. The full variable domain, with the rest looked up from reference TRBV29-1 and TRBJ1-3, is SAVISQKPSRDICQRGTSLTIQCQVDSQVTMMFWYRQQPGQSLTLIATANQGSEATYESGFVIDKFPISRPNLTFSTLTVSNMSPEDSSIYLCSVEGRGDRLGNTIYFGEGSWLTVV.

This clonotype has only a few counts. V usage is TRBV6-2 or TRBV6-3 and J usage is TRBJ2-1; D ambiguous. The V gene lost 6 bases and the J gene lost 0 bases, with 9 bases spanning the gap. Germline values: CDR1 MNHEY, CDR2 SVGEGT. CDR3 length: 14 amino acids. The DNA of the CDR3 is TGTGCCAGCAGCCCCTCCTACTCCTACAATGAGCAGTTCTTC. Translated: CASSPSYSYNEQFF.

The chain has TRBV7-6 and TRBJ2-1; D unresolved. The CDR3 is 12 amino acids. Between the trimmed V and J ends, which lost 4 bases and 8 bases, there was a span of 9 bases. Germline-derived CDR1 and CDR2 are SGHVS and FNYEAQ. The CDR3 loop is CASSSRIHEQFF. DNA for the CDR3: TGTGCCAGCAGCTCTAGGATACATGAGCAGTTCTTC.

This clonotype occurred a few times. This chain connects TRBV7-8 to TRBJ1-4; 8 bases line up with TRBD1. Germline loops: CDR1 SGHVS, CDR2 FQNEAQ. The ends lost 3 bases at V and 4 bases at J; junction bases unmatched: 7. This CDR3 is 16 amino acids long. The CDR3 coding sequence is TGTGCCAGCAGCTTTGGGGGACAGGCGTTTAATGAAAAACTGTTTTTT. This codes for CASSFGGQAFNEKLFF.

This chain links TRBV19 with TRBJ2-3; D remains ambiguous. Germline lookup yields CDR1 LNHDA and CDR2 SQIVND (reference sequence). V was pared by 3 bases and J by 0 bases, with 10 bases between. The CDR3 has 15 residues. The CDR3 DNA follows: TGTGCCAGTAGTATTGGTGGCGGAAGCACAGATACGCAGTATTTT. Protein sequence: CASSIGGGSTDTQYF.

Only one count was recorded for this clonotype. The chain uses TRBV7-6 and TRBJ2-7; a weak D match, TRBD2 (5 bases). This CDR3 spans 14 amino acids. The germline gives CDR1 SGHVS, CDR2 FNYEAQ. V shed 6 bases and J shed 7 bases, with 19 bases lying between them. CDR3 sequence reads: CASSNSSSVGEQYV. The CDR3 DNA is TGTGCCAGCAGTAATTCTAGCAGCGTCGGAGAGCAGTACGTC.

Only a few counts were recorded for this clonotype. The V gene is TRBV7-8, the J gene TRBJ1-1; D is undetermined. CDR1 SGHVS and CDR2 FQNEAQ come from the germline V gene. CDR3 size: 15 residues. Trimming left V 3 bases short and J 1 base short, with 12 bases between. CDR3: CASSFLALSNTEAFF. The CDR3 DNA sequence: TGTGCCAGCAGCTTCTTGGCACTATCGAACACTGAAGCTTTCTTT.

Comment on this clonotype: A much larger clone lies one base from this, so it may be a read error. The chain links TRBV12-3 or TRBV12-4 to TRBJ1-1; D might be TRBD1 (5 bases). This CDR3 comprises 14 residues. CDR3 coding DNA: TGTACCAGCAGTGCCCGGGGGGACGACACTGAAGCTTTCTTT. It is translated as CTSSARGDDTEAFF.

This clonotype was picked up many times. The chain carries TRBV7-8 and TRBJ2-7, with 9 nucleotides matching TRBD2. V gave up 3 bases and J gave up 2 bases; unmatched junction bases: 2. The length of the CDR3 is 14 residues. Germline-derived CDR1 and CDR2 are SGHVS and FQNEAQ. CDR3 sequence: CASSLREGAYEQYF. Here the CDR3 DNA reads TGTGCCAGCAGCTTGCGGGAGGGGGCCTACGAGCAGTACTTC.

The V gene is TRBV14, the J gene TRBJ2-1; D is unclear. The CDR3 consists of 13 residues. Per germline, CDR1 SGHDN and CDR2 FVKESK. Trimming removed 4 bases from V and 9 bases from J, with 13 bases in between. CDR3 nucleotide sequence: TGTGCCAGCAGCCCTCATGGGGTCCTTGAGCAGTTCTTC. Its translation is CASSPHGVLEQFF. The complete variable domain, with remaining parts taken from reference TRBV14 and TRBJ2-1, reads EAGVTQFPSHSVIEKGQTVTLRCDPISGHDNLYWYRRVMGKEIKFLLHFVKESKQDESGMPNNRFLAERTGGTYSTLKVQPAELEDSGVYFCASSPHGVLEQFFGPGTRLTVL.

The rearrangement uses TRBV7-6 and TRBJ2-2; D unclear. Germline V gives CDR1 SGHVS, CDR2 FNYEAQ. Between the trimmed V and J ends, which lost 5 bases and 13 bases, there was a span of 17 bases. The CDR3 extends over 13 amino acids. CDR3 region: CASSIPALEWLFF. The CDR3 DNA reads TGTGCCAGCAGCATTCCGGCCCTAGAGTGGCTGTTTTTT.

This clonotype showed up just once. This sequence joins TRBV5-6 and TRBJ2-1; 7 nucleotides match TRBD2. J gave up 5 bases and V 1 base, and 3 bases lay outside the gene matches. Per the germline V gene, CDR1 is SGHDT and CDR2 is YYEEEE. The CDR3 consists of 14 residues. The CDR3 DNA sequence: TGTGCCAGCAGCTTGCCTAGCGGAGACAATGAGCAGTTCTTC. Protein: CASSLPSGDNEQFF.